Below, 18 T cell receptor beta chains from the same sample are listed, as sequenced in a study of a mutant IDH1 vaccine in newly diagnosed glioma. TCRdb's copy holds only in-frame clones and misses some; the assay was immunoSEQ multiplex PCR. Counted here are roughly 120,000 clones, just under 80% occurring once; the ten biggest clones make up under 7%. Time point noted: week 11, during vaccination. Each dose delivered 300 ug of mutant IDH1 20-mer peptide subcutaneously with imiquimod. These receptors have no known antigen. Sample: PBMCs, taken from a glioma patient whose treatment included an IDH1 peptide vaccine. The receptors were sampled from a man aged 35 to 55 with glioma.

This chain links TRBV5-8 with TRBJ2-3; D might be TRBD1 or TRBD2, each matching 5 bases. This CDR3 comprises 15 residues. Germline values: CDR1 SGHTS, CDR2 YDEGEE. Trimming left V 0 bases short and J 3 bases short, with 11 bases between. CDR3 sequence (DNA): TGTGCCAGCAGCTTGGCCGGGGCCTATACAGATACGCAGTATTTT. It translates to CASSLAGAYTDTQYF.

This clone has a single count. V and J are TRBV30 and TRBJ1-2; D gene unclear. The CDR3 runs to 11 residues. The germline V gene has CDR1 GTSNPN and CDR2 SVGIG (reference sequence). Between the trimmed V and J ends, which lost 3 bases and 3 bases, there was a span of 5 bases. This CDR3 reads CAWSFHYGYTF. CDR3 nucleotides: TGTGCCTGGAGCTTTCACTATGGCTACACCTTC.

The chain uses TRBV9 and TRBJ2-5, with 7 bases matching TRBD1. Trimming at V came to 1 base and at J to 1 base, leaving 4 bases not matched to a gene. This CDR3 has 15 residues. Per the germline V gene, CDR1 is SGDLS and CDR2 is YYNGEE. In nucleotides, the CDR3 is TGTGCCAGCAGCGTAAACAGGGGATTCCAAGAGACCCAGTACTTC. Translation gives CASSVNRGFQETQYF.

A word on this clone: The missing conserved phenylalanine or tryptophan at the end of this CDR3 makes a read error likely. It is unclear where the CDR3 begins or ends on the DNA, so no DNA is shown, and the CDR3 is as TCRdb lists it. This chain connects TRBV10-3 to TRBJ2-3. With termini counted, the CDR3 has 8 amino acids. Germline values: CDR1 ENHRY, CDR2 SYGVKD. CDR3 sequence: CATRPATQ.

This clone was detected only a few times. The gene calls are TRBV5-1 and TRBJ2-1, with D maybe TRBD2 (5 bases). V was clipped by 4 bases and J by 6 bases, with 8 bases between them. This CDR3 is built from 12 residues. Germline V gene data show CDR1 as SGHRS and CDR2 as YFSETQ. CDR3 sequence: CASSLTTNEQFF. The CDR3 DNA reads as TGCGCCAGCAGCCTGACTACCAATGAGCAGTTCTTC.

CDR3 sequence reads: CASSYSNTEAFF. The CDR3 nucleotides read TGTGCCAGCAGCTACAGTAACACTGAAGCTTTCTTT. V usage is TRBV5-4 and J usage is TRBJ1-1, with D unclear. The germline V and J ends were trimmed by 3 bases and 2 bases, with 5 bases remaining between them. This CDR3 spans 12 amino acids. Germline CDR1 is SGHNT and CDR2 is YYREEE (reference sequence).

The chain employs TRBV5-4 and TRBJ2-6, with 11 bases aligning to TRBD1. This CDR3 is 19 amino acids long. The J segment lost 2 bases and the V segment lost 4 bases, leaving 11 bases of the junction unmatched. Germline V CDR1 and CDR2: SGHNT, YYREEE (reference sequence). The DNA for the CDR3 is TGTGCCAGCAGCGAAGCGGGACAGGGGGTAGGAGCTGGGGCCAACGTCCTGACTTTC. Translating gives CASSEAGQGVGAGANVLTF.

The chain carries TRBV15 and TRBJ2-1; D might be TRBD2 (6 bases). Trimming stripped 5 bases from V and 7 bases from J, with 12 bases between. CDR3 size: 13 residues. Germline CDR1 and CDR2: LNHNV and YYDKDF (reference sequence). The CDR3 coding sequence is TGTGCCACCAGCGAGGGGAGCGGGAATGAGCAGTTCTTC. This codes for CATSEGSGNEQFF.

The rearrangement links TRBV25-1 to TRBJ1-6; the D is unclear. V lost 2 bases, J lost 7 bases, and 9 bases lay in between. The germline CDR1 and CDR2 sequences are MGHDK and SYGVNS. This CDR3 spans 14 amino acids. This CDR3 reads CASSERVGNSPLHF. CDR3 coding DNA: TGTGCCAGCAGTGAAAGGGTAGGGAATTCACCCCTCCACTTT. Full variable domain (missing parts from reference TRBV25-1 and TRBJ1-6): EADIYQTPRYLVIGTGKKITLECSQTMGHDKMYWYQQDPGMELHLIHYSYGVNSTEKGDLSSESTVSRIRTEHFPLTLESARPSHTSQYLCASSERVGNSPLHFGNGTRLTVT.

The chain recombines TRBV30 with TRBJ2-5; D is ambiguous. Germline V gives CDR1 GTSNPN, CDR2 SVGIG (reference sequence). The V and J ends lost 1 base and 2 bases respectively, with 11 bases between them. CDR3 length: 14 residues. The CDR3 DNA is TGTGCCTGGAGTGCCGACTGGAAACAAGAGACCCAGTACTTC. It is translated as CAWSADWKQETQYF.

This chain links TRBV30 with TRBJ1-1; TRBD1 agrees at 7 bases. Germline assignment: CDR1 GTSNPN and CDR2 SVGIG (reference sequence). This CDR3 has 11 amino acids. Trimming took 8 bases from V and 3 from J; bases not matched to a gene: 3. Written as DNA, the CDR3 is TGTGCCCGAGGGACAGACACTGAAGCTTTCTTT. Residues: CARGTDTEAFF.

The chain has TRBV11-2 and TRBJ1-6, with D possibly being TRBD1 (6 bases). Germline V lookup: CDR1 SGHAT, CDR2 FQNNGV. The CDR3 extends over 14 amino acids. Trimming left V 3 bases short and J 10 bases short, with 13 bases between. CDR3 residues: CASSFLPGESPLHF. CDR3 nucleotides: TGTGCCAGCAGCTTTCTACCAGGGGAGTCACCCCTCCACTTT.

The rearrangement joins TRBV19 to TRBJ2-3; TRBD2 matches 14 bases. CDR1 and CDR2 from the germline V gene are LNHDA and SQIVND (reference sequence). The CDR3 contains 17 residues. V gave up 3 bases and J gave up 3 bases; unmatched junction bases: 5. CDR3 nucleotide sequence: TGTGCCAGTAGTATTCGACTAGCGGGGGGGCGGACAGATACGCAGTATTTT. Translating gives CASSIRLAGGRTDTQYF.

The chain is built from TRBV7-2 and TRBJ1-1, with TRBD1 matching over 7 bases. The length of the CDR3 is 16 residues. CDR1 is SGHTA, CDR2 FQGNSA, per germline. The V gene end was trimmed by 6 bases and the J gene end by 0 bases; junction bases not matched to a gene: 10. In DNA, the CDR3 is TGTGCCAGCAGGAACCTGGGACAGCAATTGAACACTGAAGCTTTCTTT. Amino acid sequence: CASRNLGQQLNTEAFF.

Points on this clone: At one boundary the junction diverges from the germline segment, which might be a read error. The V and J genes are TRBV6-6 and TRBJ1-5; 9 bases align to TRBD1. Looked up from germline, CDR1 is MNHNY and CDR2 is SVGAGI (reference sequence). This CDR3 spans 13 amino acids. DNA of the CDR3: TGTGCCAGCAGTAACCAACTCGGGACAGGGTTGTATTTT. Its translation is CASSNQLGTGLYF.

The chain is built from TRBV7-9 and TRBJ1-4; D is perhaps TRBD1 (5 bases). V was trimmed by 6 bases and J by 8 bases, leaving 22 bases between them. The germline V gene has CDR1 SEHNR and CDR2 FQNEAQ (reference sequence). CDR3 length: 16 residues. The CDR3 loop is CASRPRDPTTSEKLFF. CDR3 nucleotides: TGTGCCAGCAGACCCCGGGACCCAACCACGAGCGAAAAACTGTTTTTT.

The J gene is TRBJ2-7, the V gene TRBV5-1; 9 bases are a match to TRBD2. CDR1 and CDR2 (germline): SGHRS, YFSETQ. Unmatched junction bases numbered 5, after V lost 7 bases and J lost 3 bases. This CDR3 contains 13 residues. The CDR3 sequence: CASGSGGDYEQYF. In DNA form, the CDR3 reads TGCGCCAGCGGTAGCGGGGGTGACTACGAGCAGTACTTC.

The chain has TRBV10-3 and TRBJ2-7; 7 bases match TRBD2. The CDR3 has 14 amino acids. Germline V gene sequence: CDR1 ENHRY, CDR2 SYGVKD. The V gene end was trimmed by 7 bases and the J gene end by 0 bases; junction bases not matched to a gene: 6. In DNA, the CDR3 is TGTGCCATCATGGGGCGGGAGAGCTCCTACGAGCAGTACTTC. Protein sequence: CAIMGRESSYEQYF.